This TCR beta chain was retrieved from a study of T cells in Graves' hyperthyroidism and ophthalmopathy. Study findings and constraints: Most clonotypes expanded in the thyroid (above 0.001) were also present in blood. Before onset, by a median of around 6.1 months, the model predicted ophthalmopathy.

For this clonotype: Its antigen is unknown.

Template material for amplifying TCR beta CDR3 regions consisted of RNA transcripts. Initially, a first-round RT-PCR of the TCR CDR3 employed the HTBI primer set. TCRdb called the multiplex PCR reads again in MiXCR, with one record for every CDR3 protein. This sample has more than 75,000 distinct CDR3 sequences; 51% occur once, and the top ten carry roughly a quarter. The germline V and J ends were trimmed by 8 bases and 4 bases, with 20 bases remaining between them. Germline V gene sequence: CDR1 SQVTM, CDR2 ANQGSEA. The CDR3 is made up of 14 amino acids. The gene calls are TRBV29-1 and TRBJ2-5; TRBD1 might be the D (8 bases). The sample was blood. This TCR came from a woman aged 40 to 50 with Graves' hyperthyroidism. CDR3 sequence: CSLTGAGAGETQYF. For the CDR3, the DNA is TGCAGCTTGACAGGGGCGGGGGCCGGAGAGACCCAGTACTTC.